This T cell receptor (beta chain) derives from a study of blood T cell repertoires in COVID-19 (dated by TCRdb to between 2020 and 2021). Looking at the study overall: Collaborator samples came from the United States, Italy and Spain and covered acute and convalescent phases of COVID-19. The material from the prospective study consisted of cDNA or gDNA derived from T cells, B-cell-depleted T cells, or PBMCs. Subjects who had been exposed to COVID-19, were actively infected with it, or had recovered from it provided the deeply sampled blood TCRbeta repertoires that made up the dataset. The repertoires were released in a freely available public database meant as a resource for research on the immune response to SARS-CoV-2. The samples were drawn from the first 160 participants of the ongoing ImmuneRACE study and from under 1,500 subjects provided by 6 global collaborators. Nearly every sample came with metadata listing a de-identified subject ID, COVID-19 status, age in years and sex. Where HLA class I and class II types were available, the types were taken from metadata supplied by the sample provider, not from assay-based typing. On the study overall, not on this receptor specifically: The amount of clinical and demographic metadata varied by source and participant and was provided uncurated.

Regarding this clone: The antigen this receptor binds is unknown. No clone much larger than this one lies a single base away; base qualities are absent.

TCRbeta CDR3 regions were amplified from genomic DNA using the immunoSEQ Assay, a bias-controlled multiplex PCR. Processing in the source paper ran as follows. Within the assay, amplification of reference gene primers was used to estimate how many nucleated cells each sample contained. To quantify the absolute abundance of each unique TCRbeta CDR3 rearrangement, sequence reads were collapsed and filtered. For each sample, productive Simpson clonality was calculated as the square root of Simpson's diversity index over productive rearrangements. In its TCRdb copy, this immuneACCESS table keeps in-frame sequences only and misses some clones. Where compared with another copy, unresolved V genes explain less than half of these, and the others have no known cause. V and J calls and clone size are given by that table; D and trimming were obtained from the DNA. This sample holds about 230,000 clones; roughly 84% were observed only once. Approximately 2.3% of the sample lies in the top ten.

Germline trimming amounts to 0 bases on V and 1 base on J, with 3 as the count of junction bases outside the gene matches. CDR1 and CDR2, looked up from the germline V gene (reference sequence), are LNHNV and YYDKDF. Including cysteine and phenylalanine, the CDR3 has 16 amino acids. Of all the DNA, just the CDR3 is kept, 48 bases in frame from base 1. A second Seattle source provided samples from volunteer blood donors who had recovered from COVID-19. The collaborating institutions used their own protocols to collect whole blood in K2EDTA tubes. Collaborator samples were shipped for TCRbeta analysis as frozen whole blood, isolated PBMCs, or DNA extracted from either sample type.

The V gene is TRBV15 and the J gene is TRBJ2-3, with TRBD2 matching 8 junction bases. This receptor was obtained from a man aged 40-49 years who had recovered from COVID-19. Sequenced sample: peripheral blood. The DNA sequence reads TGTGCCACCAGCAGAGAACCGGGAGGGGGCACAGATACGCAGTATTTT. The resulting protein is CATSREPGGGTDTQYF.